This TCR beta chain appears in the sequencing data of a study of CD8+CD57+ T cells in acquired aplastic anemia. Across the whole study: Mean DNA quantity obtained from sorted CD4+ and CD8+ cells was about 3.2 ug. Average CD4+ read depth in healthy donors was around 10 million reads. Study-wide points: Shared by patients and controls, around 27 CD8+ CDR3s were abundant in patients. Significance was not reached for CD8+ Simpson's diversity between patients and controls.

As to this clonotype: Antigen: not known.

TCR beta VDJ combinations and CDR3 sequences were profiled from genomic DNA. One entry per CDR3 protein, called by TCRdb with MiXCR from the reads. The data show 400,000 to 450,000 distinct CDR3 sequences, 55% to 75% seen once. Trimming at V came to 6 bases and at J to 5 bases, leaving 6 bases not matched to a gene. The CDR3 totals 14 residues. V and J are TRBV12-3 or TRBV12-4 and TRBJ2-2; TRBD1 aligns across 7 bases. The sample comprised sorted CD4+, CD8+, or CD8+CD57+ T cells (not recorded which) from PBMCs. The clonotype originates from a human donor in good health, serving as a control. The CDR3: CASSFAGGTGELFF. In nucleotides, the CDR3 is TGTGCCAGCAGCTTTGCAGGGGGAACCGGGGAGCTGTTTTTT.